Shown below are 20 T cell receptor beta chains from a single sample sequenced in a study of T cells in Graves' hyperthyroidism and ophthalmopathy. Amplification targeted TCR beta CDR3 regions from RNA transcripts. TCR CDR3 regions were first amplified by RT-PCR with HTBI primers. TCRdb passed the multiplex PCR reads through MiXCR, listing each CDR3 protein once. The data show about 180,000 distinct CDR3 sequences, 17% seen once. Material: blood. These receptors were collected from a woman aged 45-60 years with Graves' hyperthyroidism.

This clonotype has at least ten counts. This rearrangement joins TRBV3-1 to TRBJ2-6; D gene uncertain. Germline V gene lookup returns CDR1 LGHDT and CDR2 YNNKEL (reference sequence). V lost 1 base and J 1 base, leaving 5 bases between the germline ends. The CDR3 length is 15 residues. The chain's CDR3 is CASSQGPSGANVLTF. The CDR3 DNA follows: TGTGCCAGCAGCCAAGGGCCGTCTGGGGCCAACGTCCTGACTTTC. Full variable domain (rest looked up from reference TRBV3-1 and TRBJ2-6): DTAVSQTPKYLVTQMGNDKSIKCEQNLGHDTMYWYKQDSKKFLKIMFSYNNKELIINETVPNRFSPKSPDKAHLNLHINSLELGDSAVYFCASSQGPSGANVLTFGAGSRLTVL.

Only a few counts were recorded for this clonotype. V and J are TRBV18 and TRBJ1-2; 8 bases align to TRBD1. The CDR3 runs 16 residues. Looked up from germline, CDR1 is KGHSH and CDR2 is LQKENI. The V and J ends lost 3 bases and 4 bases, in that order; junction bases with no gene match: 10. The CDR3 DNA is TGTGCCAGCTCACCGAAACAGGGGGAGGGGTCCTATGGCTACACCTTC. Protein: CASSPKQGEGSYGYTF.

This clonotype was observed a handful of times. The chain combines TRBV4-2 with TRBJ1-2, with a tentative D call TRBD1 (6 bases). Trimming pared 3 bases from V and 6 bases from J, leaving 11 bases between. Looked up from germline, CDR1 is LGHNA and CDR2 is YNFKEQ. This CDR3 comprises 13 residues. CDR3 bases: TGTGCCAGCAGCCAGAGGGGGGTAAATGGCTACACCTTC. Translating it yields CASSQRGVNGYTF.

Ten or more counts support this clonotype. Here the CDR3 reads CASSLFSQVTGELFF. As DNA, the CDR3 is TGTGCCAGCAGTTTATTTTCGCAGGTTACCGGGGAGCTGTTTTTT. V is TRBV28 and J is TRBJ2-2; D gene unclear. CDR1 is MDHEN and CDR2 is SYDVKM in the germline V gene. The CDR3 contains 15 residues. V was shortened by 1 base and J by 5 bases, with 11 bases between the two germline ends.

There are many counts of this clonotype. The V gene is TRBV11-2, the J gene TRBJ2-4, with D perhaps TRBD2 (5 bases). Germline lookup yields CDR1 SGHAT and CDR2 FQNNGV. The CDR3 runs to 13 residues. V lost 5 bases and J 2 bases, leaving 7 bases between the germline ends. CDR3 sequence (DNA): TGTGCCAGCAGCACGGACTCCAAAAACATTCAGTACTTC. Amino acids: CASSTDSKNIQYF.

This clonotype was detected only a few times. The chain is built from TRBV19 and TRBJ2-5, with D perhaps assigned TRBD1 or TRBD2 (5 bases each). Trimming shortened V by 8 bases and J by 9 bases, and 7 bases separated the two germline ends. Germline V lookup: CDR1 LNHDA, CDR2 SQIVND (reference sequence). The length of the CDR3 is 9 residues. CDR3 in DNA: TGTGCCAGTTCGGGGCCCCAGTACTTC. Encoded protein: CASSGPQYF. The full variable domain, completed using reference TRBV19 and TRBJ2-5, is DGGITQSPKYLFRKEGQNVTLSCEQNLNHDAMYWYRQDPGQGLRLIYYSQIVNDFQKGDIAEGYSVSREKKESFPLTVTSAQKNPTAFYLCASSGPQYFGPGTRLLVL.

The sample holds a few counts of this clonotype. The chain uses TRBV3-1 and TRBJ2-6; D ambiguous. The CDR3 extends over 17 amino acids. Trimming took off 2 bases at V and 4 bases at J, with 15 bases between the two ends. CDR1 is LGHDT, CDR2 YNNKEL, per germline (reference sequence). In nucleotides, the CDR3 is TGTGCCAGCAGCCAACGGTCGAAAGGAGAGGGGGCCAACGTCCTGACTTTC. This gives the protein CASSQRSKGEGANVLTF.

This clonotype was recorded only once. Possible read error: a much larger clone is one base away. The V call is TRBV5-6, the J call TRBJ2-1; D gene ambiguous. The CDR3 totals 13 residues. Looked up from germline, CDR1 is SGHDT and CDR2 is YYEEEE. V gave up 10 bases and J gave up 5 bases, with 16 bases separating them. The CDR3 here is CAGTNGPNNEQFF. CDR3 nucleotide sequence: TGTGCCGGCACCAACGGACCTAACAATGAGCAGTTCTTC.

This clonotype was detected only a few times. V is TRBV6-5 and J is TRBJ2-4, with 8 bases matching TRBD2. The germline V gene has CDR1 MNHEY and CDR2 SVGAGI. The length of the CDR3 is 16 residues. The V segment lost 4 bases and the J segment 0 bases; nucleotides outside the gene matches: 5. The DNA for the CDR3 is TGTGCCAGCAGTTCTCGCGGGGGGTTAGCCAAAAACATTCAGTACTTC. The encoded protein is CASSSRGGLAKNIQYF.

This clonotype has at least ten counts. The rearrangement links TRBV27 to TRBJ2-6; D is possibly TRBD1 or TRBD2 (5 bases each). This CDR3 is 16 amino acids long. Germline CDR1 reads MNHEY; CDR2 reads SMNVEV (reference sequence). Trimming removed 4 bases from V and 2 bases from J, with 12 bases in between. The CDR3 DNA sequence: TGTGCCAGCAGTTCCCTGCGAGGGGCTGGGGCCAACGTCCTGACTTTC. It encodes CASSSLRGAGANVLTF.

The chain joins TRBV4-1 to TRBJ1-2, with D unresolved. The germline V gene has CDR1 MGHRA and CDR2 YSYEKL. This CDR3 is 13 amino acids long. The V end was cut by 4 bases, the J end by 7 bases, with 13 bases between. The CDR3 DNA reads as TGCGCCAGCAGCCTCTGGCCGGAGGGTGGCTACACCTTC. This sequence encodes CASSLWPEGGYTF.

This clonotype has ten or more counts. The CDR3: CASSLVLENTEAFF. The CDR3 nucleotides are TGTGCCAGCAGCTTAGTCTTGGAGAACACTGAAGCTTTCTTT. The V and J genes are TRBV11-2 and TRBJ1-1, with D unclear. Germline V gene sequence: CDR1 SGHAT, CDR2 FQNNGV. CDR3 length equals 14 residues. Trimming took 1 base from V and 1 from J, leaving 7 bases between them.

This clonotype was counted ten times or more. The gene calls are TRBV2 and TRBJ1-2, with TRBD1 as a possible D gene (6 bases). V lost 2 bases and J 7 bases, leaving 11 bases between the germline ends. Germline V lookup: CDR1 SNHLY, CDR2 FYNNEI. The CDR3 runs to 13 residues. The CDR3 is CASSEYGGSGYTF. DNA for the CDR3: TGTGCCAGCAGTGAATATGGGGGCAGTGGCTACACCTTC.

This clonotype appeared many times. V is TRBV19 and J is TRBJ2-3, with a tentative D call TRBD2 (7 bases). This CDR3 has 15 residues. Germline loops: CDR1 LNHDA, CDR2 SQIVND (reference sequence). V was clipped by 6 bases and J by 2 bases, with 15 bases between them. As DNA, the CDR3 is TGTGCCAGTAGGGGTAGGGGGGGGACCACAGATACGCAGTATTTT. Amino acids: CASRGRGGTTDTQYF.

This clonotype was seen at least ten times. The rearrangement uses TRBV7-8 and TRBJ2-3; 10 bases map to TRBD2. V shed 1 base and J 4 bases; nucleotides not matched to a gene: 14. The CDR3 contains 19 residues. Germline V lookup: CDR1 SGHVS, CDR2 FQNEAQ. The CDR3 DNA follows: TGTGCCAGCAGCTTAGTCTTAGCGGGGGGCCTTCCAGAAGCAGATACGCAGTATTTT. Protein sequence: CASSLVLAGGLPEADTQYF. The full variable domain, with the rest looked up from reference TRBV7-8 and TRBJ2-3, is GAGVSQSPRYKVAKRGQDVALRCDPISGHVSLFWYQQALGQGPEFLTYFQNEAQLDKSGLPSDRFFAERPEGSVSTLKIQRTQQEDSAVYLCASSLVLAGGLPEADTQYFGPGTRLTVL.

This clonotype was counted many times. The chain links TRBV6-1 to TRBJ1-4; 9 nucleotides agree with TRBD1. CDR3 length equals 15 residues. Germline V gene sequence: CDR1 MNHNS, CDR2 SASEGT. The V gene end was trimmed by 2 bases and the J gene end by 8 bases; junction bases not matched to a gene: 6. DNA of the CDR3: TGTGCCAGCAGTGAAATAGGGACAGGGTGGGAAAAACTGTTTTTT. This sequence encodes CASSEIGTGWEKLFF.

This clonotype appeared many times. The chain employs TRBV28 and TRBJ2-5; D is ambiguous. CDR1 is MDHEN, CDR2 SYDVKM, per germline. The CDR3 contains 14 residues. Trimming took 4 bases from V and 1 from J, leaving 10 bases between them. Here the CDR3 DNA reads TGTGCCAGCAGTTCCCGGAAGGGCCAAGAGACCCAGTACTTC. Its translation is CASSSRKGQETQYF.

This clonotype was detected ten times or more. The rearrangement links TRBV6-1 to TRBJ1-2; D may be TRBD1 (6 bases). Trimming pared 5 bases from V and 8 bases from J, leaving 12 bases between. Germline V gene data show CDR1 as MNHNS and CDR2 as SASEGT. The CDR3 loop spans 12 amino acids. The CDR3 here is CASSQGLGGYTF. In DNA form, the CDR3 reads TGTGCCAGCAGTCAGGGGTTGGGGGGCTACACCTTC.

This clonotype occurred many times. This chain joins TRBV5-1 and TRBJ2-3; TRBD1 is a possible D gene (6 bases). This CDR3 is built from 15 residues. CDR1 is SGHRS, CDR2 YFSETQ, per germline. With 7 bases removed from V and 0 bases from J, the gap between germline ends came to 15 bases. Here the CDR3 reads CASQPRTESTDTQYF. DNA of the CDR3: TGCGCCAGCCAACCTAGGACAGAGAGCACAGATACGCAGTATTTT.

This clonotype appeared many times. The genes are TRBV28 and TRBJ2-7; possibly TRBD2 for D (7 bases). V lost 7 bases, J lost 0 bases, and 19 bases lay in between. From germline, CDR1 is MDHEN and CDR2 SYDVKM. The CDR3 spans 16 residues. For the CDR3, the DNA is TGTGCCAGCACCGATACTGGGGGGGCGAACTCCTACGAGCAGTACTTC. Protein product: CASTDTGGANSYEQYF.